This T cell receptor (beta chain) was identified during a study of blood T cell repertoires in COVID-19. Whole-study context: T cells, B-cell-depleted T cells, or PBMCs supplied cDNA or gDNA.

The CDR3 runs 16 residues. Trimming shortened V by 0 bases and J by 8 bases, and 20 bases separated the two germline ends. Germline CDR1 reads SGHKS; CDR2 reads YYEKEE (reference sequence). TCRdb's table, derived via immunoSEQ multiplex PCR, lists solely in-frame clones and lacks some. The sample carries about 190,000 clones, approximately 86% recorded once. This clone was counted once. The sequence was obtained from a man younger than 45 with acute or convalescent COVID-19. The chain links TRBV5-5 to TRBJ1-1, with D unclear. Sequenced: peripheral blood. As DNA, the CDR3 is TGTGCCAGCAGCTTGGGGTCCTTGCTGGTACAGACCGAAGCTTTCTTT. Amino acids: CASSLGSLLVQTEAFF.